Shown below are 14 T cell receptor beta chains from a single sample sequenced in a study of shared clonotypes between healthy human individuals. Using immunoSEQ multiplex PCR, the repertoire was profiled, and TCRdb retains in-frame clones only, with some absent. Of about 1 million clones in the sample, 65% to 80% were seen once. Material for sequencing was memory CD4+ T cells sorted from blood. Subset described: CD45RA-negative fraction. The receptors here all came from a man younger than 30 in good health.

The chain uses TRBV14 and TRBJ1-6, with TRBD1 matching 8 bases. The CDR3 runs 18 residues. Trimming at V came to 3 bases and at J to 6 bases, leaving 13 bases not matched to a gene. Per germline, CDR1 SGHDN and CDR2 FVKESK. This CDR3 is CASSHLPGTGLGNSPLHF. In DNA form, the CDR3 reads TGTGCCAGCAGCCACCTCCCCGGGACAGGCTTGGGTAATTCACCCCTCCACTTT.

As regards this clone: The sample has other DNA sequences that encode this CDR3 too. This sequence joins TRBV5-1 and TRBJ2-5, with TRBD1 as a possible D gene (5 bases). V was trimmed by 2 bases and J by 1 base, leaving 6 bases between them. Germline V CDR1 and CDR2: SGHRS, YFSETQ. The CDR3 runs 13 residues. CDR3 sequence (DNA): TGCGCCAGCAGCTTCACAGGCCAAGAGACCCAGTACTTC. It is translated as CASSFTGQETQYF.

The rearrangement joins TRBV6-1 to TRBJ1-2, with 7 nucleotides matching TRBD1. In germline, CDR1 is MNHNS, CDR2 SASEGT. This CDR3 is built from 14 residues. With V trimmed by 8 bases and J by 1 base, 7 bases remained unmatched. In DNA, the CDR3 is TGTGCCAGCCATGGGACAGATAATAACTATGGCTACACCTTC. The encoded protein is CASHGTDNNYGYTF.

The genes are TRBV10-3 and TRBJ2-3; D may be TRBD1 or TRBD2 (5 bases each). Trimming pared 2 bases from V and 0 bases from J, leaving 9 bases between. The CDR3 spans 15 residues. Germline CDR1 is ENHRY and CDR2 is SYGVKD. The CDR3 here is CAISEEGPSTDTQYF. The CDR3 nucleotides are TGTGCCATCAGTGAGGAGGGGCCGAGCACAGATACGCAGTATTTT.

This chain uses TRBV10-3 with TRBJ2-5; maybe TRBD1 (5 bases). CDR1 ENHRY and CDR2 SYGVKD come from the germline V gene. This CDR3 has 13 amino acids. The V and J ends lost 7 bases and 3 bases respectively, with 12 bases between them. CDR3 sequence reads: CAITSGREETQYF. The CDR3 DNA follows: TGTGCCATCACCTCCGGCAGGGAAGAGACCCAGTACTTC.

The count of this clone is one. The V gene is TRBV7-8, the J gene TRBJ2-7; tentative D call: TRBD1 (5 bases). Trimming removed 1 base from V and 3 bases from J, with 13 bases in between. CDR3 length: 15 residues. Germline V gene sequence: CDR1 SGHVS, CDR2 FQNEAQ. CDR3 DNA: TGTGCCAGCAGCTTAGAAAGGGGCGAGGTCTACGAGCAGTACTTC. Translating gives CASSLERGEVYEQYF.

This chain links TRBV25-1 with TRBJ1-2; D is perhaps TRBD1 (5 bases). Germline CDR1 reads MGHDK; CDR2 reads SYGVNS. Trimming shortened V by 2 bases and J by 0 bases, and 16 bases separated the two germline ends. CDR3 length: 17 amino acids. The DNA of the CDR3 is TGTGCCAGCAGTGAAACGGGACCCCAGAAAGCTAACTATGGCTACACCTTC. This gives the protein CASSETGPQKANYGYTF.

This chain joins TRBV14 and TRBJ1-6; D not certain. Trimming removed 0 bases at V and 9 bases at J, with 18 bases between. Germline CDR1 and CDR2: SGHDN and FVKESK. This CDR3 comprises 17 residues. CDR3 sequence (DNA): TGTGCCAGCAGCCAAGATCGATTGAGAACTGTTAGTTCACCCCTCCACTTT. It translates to CASSQDRLRTVSSPLHF.

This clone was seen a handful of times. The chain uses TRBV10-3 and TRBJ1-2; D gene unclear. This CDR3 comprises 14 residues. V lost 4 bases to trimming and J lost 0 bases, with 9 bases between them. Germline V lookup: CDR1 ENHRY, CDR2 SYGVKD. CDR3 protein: CAISGVSTNYGYTF. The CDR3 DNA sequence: TGTGCCATCAGTGGTGTCAGTACTAACTATGGCTACACCTTC.

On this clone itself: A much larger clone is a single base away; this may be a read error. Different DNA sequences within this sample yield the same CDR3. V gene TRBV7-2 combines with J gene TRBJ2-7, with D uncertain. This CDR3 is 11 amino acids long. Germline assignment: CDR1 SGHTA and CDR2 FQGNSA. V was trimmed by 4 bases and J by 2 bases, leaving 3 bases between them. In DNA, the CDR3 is TGTGCCAGCAGCTCAGCCTACGAGCAGTACTTC. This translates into CASSSAYEQYF. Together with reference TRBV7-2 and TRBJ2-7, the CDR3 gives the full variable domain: GAGVSQSPSNKVTEKGKDVELRCDPISGHTALYWYRQSLGQGLEFLIYFQGNSAPDKSGLPSDRFSAERTGGSVSTLTIQRTQQEDSAVYLCASSSAYEQYFGPGTRLTVT.

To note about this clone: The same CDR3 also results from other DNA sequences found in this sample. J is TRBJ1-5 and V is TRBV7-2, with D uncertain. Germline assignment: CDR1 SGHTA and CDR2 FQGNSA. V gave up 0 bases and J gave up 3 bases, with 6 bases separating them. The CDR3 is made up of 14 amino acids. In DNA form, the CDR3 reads TGTGCCAGCAGCTTAGCCGGACCCAATCAGCCCCAGCATTTT. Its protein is CASSLAGPNQPQHF.

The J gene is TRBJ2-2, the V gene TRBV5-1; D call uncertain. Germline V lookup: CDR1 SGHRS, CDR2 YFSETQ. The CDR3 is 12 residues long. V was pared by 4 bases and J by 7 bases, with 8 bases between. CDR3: CASSALSGELFF. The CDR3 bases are TGCGCCAGCAGCGCCTTAAGCGGGGAGCTGTTTTTT.

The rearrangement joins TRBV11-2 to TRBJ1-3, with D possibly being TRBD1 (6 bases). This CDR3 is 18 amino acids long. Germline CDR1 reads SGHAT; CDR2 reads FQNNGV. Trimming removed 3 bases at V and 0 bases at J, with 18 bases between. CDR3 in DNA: TGTGCCAGCAGCTTGGGGAGGGGGGGAAGTCCCTCTGGAAACACCATATATTTT. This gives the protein CASSLGRGGSPSGNTIYF.

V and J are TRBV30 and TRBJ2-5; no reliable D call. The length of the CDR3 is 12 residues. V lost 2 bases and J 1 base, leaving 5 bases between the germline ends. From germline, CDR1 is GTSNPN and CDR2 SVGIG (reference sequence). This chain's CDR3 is CAWSTAQETQYF. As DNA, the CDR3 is TGTGCCTGGAGTACGGCCCAAGAGACCCAGTACTTC.